The next 2 T cell receptor beta chains were all read from a single sample in a study of spatial heterogeneity in lung cancer. Time point specified: sample taken at primary tumor resection. Unsorted samples of tumor, nontumor lung or frozen PBMC had their whole RNA sequenced. TCRdb processed the 5' RACE reads anew with MiXCR; each CDR3 protein has one entry. The table includes 20,000 to 25,000 distinct CDR3 sequences, 4.6% detected once. Sequencing used PBMCs, obtained at surgery. The receptors shown here come from a male donor with early-stage non-small cell lung cancer.

This chain connects TRBV11-2 to TRBJ2-7; D unclear. CDR1 SGHAT and CDR2 FQNNGV come from the germline V gene. Trimming cost V 4 bases and J 3 bases, with 13 bases left between them. The CDR3 contains 14 residues. The DNA for the CDR3 is TGTGCCAGCAGCTCGGACGAGTTATTCTACGAGCAGTACTTC. As protein: CASSSDELFYEQYF.

The chain has TRBV6-1 and TRBJ2-5, with TRBD2 as a possible D gene (7 bases). The V end was cut by 7 bases, the J end by 9 bases, with 24 bases between. Looked up from germline, CDR1 is MNHNS and CDR2 is SASEGT. The CDR3 consists of 15 residues. Here the CDR3 DNA reads TGTGCCAGCAAAGAAGGGGGGGCCTACCGACGTTCCCAGTACTTC. The encoded protein is CASKEGGAYRRSQYF.